These 17 T cell receptor beta chains originate from one sample sequenced in a study of blood T cell repertoires in COVID-19. Method: immunoSEQ multiplex PCR; TCRdb's copy keeps in-frame clones and lacks some. The sample records fewer than 300,000 clones, approximately 90% being singletons. Sample: PBMCs or T cells enriched from blood (not recorded which). All receptors come from a woman in her thirties or forties with acute COVID-19.

This clone has just a few counts. J is TRBJ1-2 and V is TRBV5-4; the match to TRBD1 covers 8 bases. V lost 5 bases and J lost 3; bases outside the gene matches: 6. CDR1 SGHNT and CDR2 YYREEE come from the germline V gene (reference sequence). This CDR3 contains 14 residues. The CDR3 protein is CASSMGGQDYGYTF. CDR3 nucleotide sequence: TGTGCCAGCAGTATGGGGGGACAGGACTATGGCTACACCTTC.

The chain is built from TRBV2 and TRBJ2-7; TRBD2 is a possible D gene (6 bases). The CDR3 loop spans 14 amino acids. Between the trimmed V and J ends, which lost 6 bases and 4 bases, there was a span of 16 bases. The V gene's germline CDR1 is SNHLY and CDR2 FYNNEI. CDR3 residues: CASSPFSGLYEQYF. The CDR3 DNA reads as TGTGCCAGCAGCCCCTTCTCGGGACTTTACGAGCAGTACTTC.

This clone is a singleton in its sample. The chain combines TRBV19 with TRBJ1-1; D gene ambiguous. Between the trimmed V and J ends, which lost 10 bases and 1 base, there was a span of 13 bases. The CDR3 spans 13 residues. Germline assignment: CDR1 LNHDA and CDR2 SQIVND (reference sequence). Here the CDR3 DNA reads TGTGCCACCTCAAGATGGGCGAACACTGAAGCTTTCTTT. It specifies CATSRWANTEAFF.

The chain is built from TRBV9 and TRBJ2-5; D unresolved. Germline-derived CDR1 and CDR2 are SGDLS and YYNGEE. The CDR3 runs to 14 residues. V dropped 0 bases and J dropped 3 bases, with 9 bases sitting between them. CDR3 in amino acids: CASSVEGGKETQYF. The CDR3 nucleotides read TGTGCCAGCAGCGTAGAAGGCGGTAAAGAGACCCAGTACTTC.

This clone was observed a handful of times. This rearrangement joins TRBV28 to TRBJ1-2, with 9 bases fitting TRBD1. V lost 1 base and J lost 8; bases outside the gene matches: 8. The CDR3 covers 15 residues. The germline V gene encodes CDR1 MDHEN and CDR2 SYDVKM. CDR3 in amino acids: CASSLYHRGQAGYTF. CDR3 nucleotides: TGTGCCAGCAGTTTATATCACAGGGGGCAGGCGGGCTACACCTTC.

As concerns this clone: Within the sample, other DNA sequences also encode this same CDR3. The chain recombines TRBV19 with TRBJ2-2; D is possibly TRBD1 (5 bases). The germline gives CDR1 LNHDA, CDR2 SQIVND (reference sequence). The CDR3 has 13 residues. With 6 bases removed from V and 4 bases from J, the gap between germline ends came to 9 bases. In DNA form, the CDR3 reads TGTGCCAGTAGCACTACAGGCACCGGGGAGCTGTTTTTT. Encoded protein: CASSTTGTGELFF.

J is TRBJ1-5 and V is TRBV6-1; the match to TRBD1 covers 9 bases. The germline gives CDR1 MNHNS, CDR2 SASEGT. V shed 2 bases and J 6 bases; nucleotides not matched to a gene: 5. This CDR3 spans 15 amino acids. CDR3 loop: CASSETGGKFQPQHF. The CDR3 nucleotides read TGTGCCAGCAGTGAAACAGGGGGCAAATTTCAGCCCCAGCATTTT.

This clone came up a few times. J is TRBJ2-1 and V is TRBV2; D not certain. CDR1 and CDR2 from the germline V gene are SNHLY and FYNNEI. The CDR3 covers 11 residues. V lost 6 bases, J lost 8 bases, and 8 bases lay in between. CDR3 nucleotides: TGTGCCAGCAGCATTCGGGATGAGCAGTTCTTC. Translating gives CASSIRDEQFF.

This clone was recorded once. The V gene is TRBV5-1, the J gene TRBJ2-5; 9 bases fit TRBD2. This CDR3 is built from 13 residues. CDR1 SGHRS and CDR2 YFSETQ come from the germline V gene. J lost 4 bases, V lost 4 bases, and 2 bases had no gene match. CDR3 loop: CASSLAGLETQYF. DNA of the CDR3: TGCGCCAGCAGCCTAGCGGGGCTAGAGACCCAGTACTTC. Supplemented by reference TRBV5-1 and TRBJ2-5, the full variable domain reads KAGVTQTPRYLIKTRGQQVTLSCSPISGHRSVSWYQQTPGQGLQFLFEYFSETQRNKGNFPGRFSGRQFSNSRSEMNVSTLELGDSALYLCASSLAGLETQYFGPGTRLLVL.

The chain carries TRBV5-1 and TRBJ2-2; possibly TRBD1 for D (6 bases). CDR1 is SGHRS and CDR2 is YFSETQ in the germline V gene. The CDR3 totals 14 residues. V lost 6 bases and J lost 6, with 15 bases in between. The CDR3 DNA sequence: TGCGCCAGCAAGAGTGTGGGGGCGTCCGGGGAGCTGTTTTTT. Translating gives CASKSVGASGELFF.

This clone was found once. The chain couples TRBV7-8 to TRBJ2-1; TRBD2 matches at 9 bases. The CDR3 runs 17 residues. The J segment lost 4 bases and the V segment lost 0 bases, leaving 7 bases of the junction unmatched. Germline-derived CDR1 and CDR2 are SGHVS and FQNEAQ. As DNA, the CDR3 is TGTGCCAGCAGCTTAGCGGGGAAAAGCGGGGGGTACAATGAGCAGTTCTTC. Its protein is CASSLAGKSGGYNEQFF.

This clone was counted a few times. The chain links TRBV2 to TRBJ2-1; maybe TRBD2 (5 bases). V gave up 3 bases and J gave up 0 bases, with 12 bases separating them. The germline gives CDR1 SNHLY, CDR2 FYNNEI. The CDR3 contains 16 residues. DNA of the CDR3: TGTGCCAGCAGTGATGAGCGGCCTGGCTCCTACAATGAGCAGTTCTTC. Protein product: CASSDERPGSYNEQFF.

The chain uses TRBV5-6 and TRBJ1-5; 9 bases map to TRBD1. This CDR3 spans 14 amino acids. Germline CDR1 and CDR2: SGHDT and YYEEEE. V dropped 3 bases and J dropped 7; count of bases not matched to a gene: 5. The CDR3: CASSSDRGSQPQHF. In nucleotides, the CDR3 is TGTGCCAGCAGCTCGGACAGGGGATCGCAGCCCCAGCATTTT. Using reference TRBV5-6 and TRBJ1-5 for the parts outside the CDR3, the full variable domain is DAGVTQSPTHLIKTRGQQVTLRCSPKSGHDTVSWYQQALGQGPQFIFQYYEEEERQRGNFPDRFSGHQFPNYSSELNVNALLLGDSALYLCASSSDRGSQPQHFGDGTRLSIL.

CDR3 sequence reads: CASSFNGVHEQYF. CDR3 in DNA: TGTGCCAGCAGTTTTAACGGAGTCCACGAGCAGTACTTC. The chain recombines TRBV28 with TRBJ2-7; D unresolved. Trimming pared 3 bases from V and 5 bases from J, leaving 11 bases between. This CDR3 has 13 residues. CDR1 MDHEN and CDR2 SYDVKM come from the germline V gene.

This rearrangement joins TRBV29-1 to TRBJ2-3, with 11 bases identical to TRBD2. V dropped 2 bases and J dropped 1; count of bases not matched to a gene: 14. CDR1 SQVTM and CDR2 ANQGSEA come from the germline V gene. The CDR3 covers 19 residues. CDR3 protein: CSVEPLIAGGRVGTDTQYF. The CDR3, as DNA: TGCAGCGTTGAACCTCTTATAGCGGGAGGGAGAGTCGGCACAGATACGCAGTATTTT.

The genes are TRBV9 and TRBJ2-2; D call uncertain. Per germline, CDR1 SGDLS and CDR2 YYNGEE. Trimming left V 0 bases short and J 3 bases short, with 9 bases between. The CDR3 sequence is 15 residues long. The CDR3 DNA reads as TGTGCCAGCAGCGTAGTGACTGGCGACACCGGGGAGCTGTTTTTT. It translates to CASSVVTGDTGELFF.

This rearrangement joins TRBV27 to TRBJ2-7, with TRBD1 identical over 7 bases. Germline V lookup: CDR1 MNHEY, CDR2 SMNVEV (reference sequence). V gave up 6 bases and J gave up 5 bases; unmatched junction bases: 7. This CDR3 spans 13 amino acids. DNA for the CDR3: TGTGCCAGCAGACGACAGGGTTCCCACGAGCAGTACTTC. This encodes CASRRQGSHEQYF.